This TCR beta chain stems from a study of blood T cell repertoires in COVID-19. The length of the CDR3 is 12 residues. Germline values: CDR1 MNHEY, CDR2 SVGAGI. Trimming left V 3 bases short and J 8 bases short, with 10 bases between. Using immunoSEQ multiplex PCR, the repertoire was profiled, and TCRdb retains in-frame clones only, with some absent. The sample has 200,000 to 250,000 clones; around 84% are singletons. Specimen: peripheral blood. The chain couples TRBV6-5 to TRBJ1-2; the D is unclear. The receptor's source is a man aged 45-65 years who had recovered from COVID-19. Here the CDR3 reads CASSYGSGGYTF. The DNA of the CDR3 is TGTGCCAGCAGTTATGGCAGCGGAGGCTACACCTTC.